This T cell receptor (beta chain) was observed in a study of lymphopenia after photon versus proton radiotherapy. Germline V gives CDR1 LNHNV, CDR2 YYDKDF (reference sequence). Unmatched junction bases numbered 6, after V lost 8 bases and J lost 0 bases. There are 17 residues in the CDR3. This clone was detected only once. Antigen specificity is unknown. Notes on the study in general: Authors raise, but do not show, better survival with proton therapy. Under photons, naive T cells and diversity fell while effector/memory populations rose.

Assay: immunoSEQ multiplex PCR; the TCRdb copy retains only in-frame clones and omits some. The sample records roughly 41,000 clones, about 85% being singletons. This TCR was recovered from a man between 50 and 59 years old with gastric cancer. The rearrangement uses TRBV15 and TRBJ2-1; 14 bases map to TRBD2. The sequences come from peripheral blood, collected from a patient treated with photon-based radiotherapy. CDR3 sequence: CATSTGTSGSSYNEQFF. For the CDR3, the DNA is TGTGCCACCTCGACGGGGACTAGCGGGAGCTCCTACAATGAGCAGTTCTTC.